Shown below are 9 T cell receptor beta chains from a single sample sequenced in a study of cytomegalovirus exposure and HLA in healthy donors. The PCR was carried out with 60 Vbeta primers and 13 Jbeta primers. The repertoire was sequenced with immunoSEQ multiplex PCR; TCRdb's copy has only in-frame clones and lacks some. The sample records roughly 100,000 clones, about 80% being singletons. Sequencing was done on a sample of PBMCs. All receptors come from a man in his 60s in good health and CMV-seropositive.

The chain carries TRBV7-2 and TRBJ2-7, with unresolved D. The CDR3 totals 12 residues. V lost 5 bases and J lost 3, with 8 bases in between. Looked up from germline, CDR1 is SGHTA and CDR2 is FQGNSA. Here the CDR3 reads CASSPTDYEQYF. CDR3 coding DNA: TGTGCCAGCAGCCCTACTGACTACGAGCAGTACTTC.

V and J are TRBV21-1 and TRBJ2-3; the D segment call TRBD2 is taken from the table without a DNA check. TRBV21-1 is assigned pseudogene status. CDR3 size: 13 residues. The CDR3 DNA is TGTGCCAGCTGGGGGGGGGAAAGAGATACGCAGTATTTT. Translated, it gives CASWGGERDTQYF.

V usage is TRBV15 and J usage is TRBJ2-7, with TRBD2 matching 8 bases. Germline CDR1 LNHNV, CDR2 YYDKDF (reference sequence). This CDR3 has 17 residues. J lost 5 bases, V lost 1 base, and 13 bases had no gene match. The chain's CDR3 is CATSRVLTGTRSDEQYF. CDR3 DNA sequence: TGTGCCACCAGCAGAGTACTTACCGGGACTAGGAGCGACGAGCAGTACTTC.

The chain employs TRBV7-9 and TRBJ2-5; D is perhaps TRBD2 (6 bases). Germline V gives CDR1 SEHNR, CDR2 FQNEAQ (reference sequence). V was trimmed by 6 bases and J by 0 bases, leaving 11 bases between them. The CDR3 sequence is 14 residues long. This chain's CDR3 is CASRPGGNQETQYF. CDR3 coding DNA: TGTGCCAGCAGGCCTGGGGGGAACCAAGAGACCCAGTACTTC.

The V gene is TRBV19, the J gene TRBJ1-2; a possible D gene is TRBD1 (5 bases). The V gene lost 3 bases and the J gene lost 3 bases, with 11 bases spanning the gap. CDR1 is LNHDA and CDR2 is SQIVND in the germline V gene (reference sequence). CDR3 length: 14 amino acids. The CDR3 DNA is TGTGCCAGTAGTATTGCAGGGCAGGACTATGGCTACACCTTC. Protein sequence: CASSIAGQDYGYTF. Full variable domain (remainder filled in from reference TRBV19 and TRBJ1-2): DGGITQSPKYLFRKEGQNVTLSCEQNLNHDAMYWYRQDPGQGLRLIYYSQIVNDFQKGDIAEGYSVSREKKESFPLTVTSAQKNPTAFYLCASSIAGQDYGYTFGSGTRLTVV.

The CDR3 is CASSRTQGAQETQYF. CDR3 sequence (DNA): TGTGCCAGCAGCCGAACACAGGGGGCCCAAGAGACCCAGTACTTC. V is TRBV6-5 and J is TRBJ2-5, with 9 nucleotides matching TRBD1. The CDR3 is made up of 15 amino acids. CDR1 MNHEY and CDR2 SVGAGI come from the germline V gene. Unmatched junction bases numbered 6, after V lost 6 bases and J lost 1 base.

The chain couples TRBV7-2 to TRBJ2-4, with D possibly TRBD2 on 7 matching bases. Trimming took off 5 bases at V and 0 bases at J, with 11 bases between the two ends. The CDR3 extends over 15 amino acids. Germline V CDR1 and CDR2: SGHTA, FQGNSA. DNA for the CDR3: TGTGCCAGCAGCCCCGGGGGGCTAGCCAAAAACATTCAGTACTTC. Its protein is CASSPGGLAKNIQYF.

The CDR3 DNA reads as TGTGCCGTGTATCGACAGGGGGTTTCACCCCTCCACTTT. It translates to CAVYRQGVSPLHF. The J gene is TRBJ1-6, the V gene TRBV28; 9 nucleotides line up with TRBD1. Losses at the gene ends were 11 bases for V and 9 bases for J; bases not matched to a gene: 8. CDR3 length equals 13 residues. Germline loops: CDR1 MDHEN, CDR2 SYDVKM.

The J gene is TRBJ2-3, the V gene TRBV27, with 9 bases lining up with TRBD2. V was clipped by 2 bases and J by 4 bases; unmatched bases: 7. This CDR3 has 16 amino acids. Germline-derived CDR1 and CDR2 are MNHEY and SMNVEV (reference sequence). CDR3 sequence: CASSLAGGLVSDTQYF. The CDR3 DNA reads as TGTGCCAGCAGTTTAGCGGGGGGGCTTGTATCAGATACGCAGTATTTT.